The 24 T cell receptor beta chains below come from one sample, sequenced in a study of blood T cell repertoires in COVID-19. Assay: immunoSEQ multiplex PCR; the TCRdb copy retains only in-frame clones and omits some. The sample contains approximately 150,000 clones, 70% to 90% of which appear only once. The specimen sequenced was peripheral blood. The receptors were gathered from a man aged 70-80 years with acute or convalescent COVID-19.

This clone came up once. The gene calls are TRBV3-1 (or the pseudogene TRBV3-2) and TRBJ1-2, with 9 nucleotides matching TRBD1. The germline CDR1 and CDR2 sequences are LGHDT and YNNKEL (reference sequence). The V segment lost 4 bases and the J segment 5 bases; nucleotides outside the gene matches: 8. The CDR3 runs 15 residues. The CDR3 reads CASSRQTGTGYGYTF. In DNA, the CDR3 is TGTGCCAGCAGCCGCCAGACCGGGACAGGGTATGGCTACACCTTC.

The chain's CDR3 is CASSPPGLAGGGTGELFF. CDR3 in DNA: TGTGCCAGCAGCCCTCCGGGACTAGCGGGAGGAGGGACCGGGGAGCTGTTTTTT. The J gene is TRBJ2-2, the V gene TRBV9; 15 bases are shared with TRBD2. Trimming removed 4 bases from V and 5 bases from J; junction bases left unmatched: 9. This CDR3 spans 18 amino acids. Germline V gene lookup returns CDR1 SGDLS and CDR2 YYNGEE.

This clone has only a few counts. V is TRBV15 and J is TRBJ2-1; 9 bases match TRBD2. Losses at the gene ends were 1 base for V and 7 bases for J; bases not matched to a gene: 5. The V gene's germline CDR1 is LNHNV and CDR2 YYDKDF (reference sequence). The CDR3 sequence is 15 residues long. For the CDR3, the DNA is TGTGCCACCAGCAGAGGAAGGCTAGCGGGAAATGAGCAGTTCTTC. Encoded protein: CATSRGRLAGNEQFF. Looking up the rest from reference TRBV15 and TRBJ2-1 gives the full variable domain: DAMVIQNPRYQVTQFGKPVTLSCSQTLNHNVMYWYQQKSSQAPKLLFHYYDKDFNNEADTPDNFQSRRPNTSFCFLDIRSPGLGDTAMYLCATSRGRLAGNEQFFGPGTRLTVL.

This chain connects TRBV21-1 to TRBJ2-3; the table's TRBD2 call for D was not verified on the DNA. TRBV21-1 corresponds to a pseudogene. This CDR3 is 16 amino acids long. The CDR3 region has the DNA TGTGCCAGCAGCACAACCCAACTAGCGCCGACAGATACGCAGTATTTT. Translated: CASSTTQLAPTDTQYF.

The V call is TRBV11-2, the J call TRBJ2-1; TRBD2 might be the D (6 bases). From germline, CDR1 is SGHAT and CDR2 FQNNGV. The CDR3 covers 14 residues. Deletions cut 1 base from V and 6 bases from J, with 10 bases between. The CDR3 DNA reads as TGTGCCAGCAGCTTAGGATTGCGGGGCAATGAGCAGTTCTTC. It codes for CASSLGLRGNEQFF.

J is TRBJ2-4 and V is TRBV4-1; D remains unclear. Trimming removed 0 bases at V and 9 bases at J, with 12 bases between. This CDR3 is built from 14 residues. Germline V lookup: CDR1 MGHRA, CDR2 YSYEKL. The chain's CDR3 is CASSQDPTVGIQYF. DNA for the CDR3: TGCGCCAGCAGCCAAGACCCCACAGTGGGCATTCAGTACTTC.

J is TRBJ2-5 and V is TRBV24-1; D remains ambiguous. The CDR3 is 16 amino acids. V was pared by 3 bases and J by 0 bases, with 13 bases between. Germline V gene lookup returns CDR1 KGHDR and CDR2 SFDVKD. CDR3: CATSDSASYDQETQYF. The CDR3 DNA reads TGTGCCACCAGTGATAGCGCTTCGTACGACCAAGAGACCCAGTACTTC.

V is TRBV28 and J is TRBJ2-1, with 14 bases identical to TRBD2. Germline values: CDR1 MDHEN, CDR2 SYDVKM. V lost 8 bases and J lost 7; bases outside the gene matches: 7. The CDR3 is 15 residues long. CDR3 sequence (DNA): TGTGCCAGCGGACTAGCGGGAGGAAGAAAGAATGAGCAGTTCTTC. Translated: CASGLAGGRKNEQFF.

The chain is built from TRBV29-1 and TRBJ2-1, with 10 bases matching TRBD2. J gave up 6 bases and V 1 base, and 3 bases lay outside the gene matches. CDR3 size: 14 residues. The germline gives CDR1 SQVTM, CDR2 ANQGSEA. The CDR3 sequence is CSVEGPSGSNEQFF. CDR3 in DNA: TGCAGCGTTGAAGGGCCTAGCGGGAGCAATGAGCAGTTCTTC.

The gene calls are TRBV3-1 (or the pseudogene TRBV3-2) and TRBJ1-5; no clear D gene. Per germline, CDR1 LGHDT and CDR2 YNNKEL (reference sequence). V gave up 0 bases and J gave up 7 bases, with 10 bases separating them. This CDR3 comprises 14 residues. CDR3 coding DNA: TGTGCCAGCAGCCAAGAGCCTGAGGGACAGCCCCAGCATTTT. This encodes CASSQEPEGQPQHF.

The rearrangement uses TRBV3-1 (or the pseudogene TRBV3-2) and TRBJ2-1; 15 bases line up with TRBD2. Trimming took 4 bases from V and 5 from J; bases not matched to a gene: 6. This CDR3 has 17 amino acids. Per the germline V gene, CDR1 is LGHDT and CDR2 is YNNKEL (reference sequence). CDR3 amino acids: CASSPGLAGGPHNEQFF. In DNA, the CDR3 is TGTGCCAGCAGCCCGGGACTAGCGGGAGGACCCCACAATGAGCAGTTCTTC.

The chain has TRBV4-1 and TRBJ1-2; D unclear. Germline CDR1 reads MGHRA; CDR2 reads YSYEKL. The V gene lost 0 bases and the J gene lost 8 bases, with 13 bases spanning the gap. This CDR3 contains 14 residues. CDR3 in amino acids: CASSQDRGFEGYTF. The CDR3 nucleotides are TGCGCCAGCAGCCAAGATCGAGGTTTTGAAGGCTACACCTTC.

The chain couples TRBV6-5 to TRBJ2-1; weak D call: TRBD2 (6 bases). The CDR3 spans 14 residues. Germline CDR1 and CDR2: MNHEY and SVGAGI. V lost 7 bases and J lost 10, with 20 bases in between. CDR3 amino acids: CASTSRGNPPEQFF. The CDR3 DNA reads TGTGCCAGCACGTCCCGGGGGAACCCCCCCGAGCAGTTCTTC.

V is TRBV14 and J is TRBJ2-1, with D possibly matching TRBD1 (6 bases). Germline V gives CDR1 SGHDN, CDR2 FVKESK. V gave up 0 bases and J gave up 3 bases, with 12 bases separating them. The CDR3 sequence is 16 residues long. CDR3 amino acids: CASSQEGGPRYNEQFF. CDR3 sequence (DNA): TGTGCCAGCAGCCAAGAAGGGGGACCCCGCTACAATGAGCAGTTCTTC.

The V call is TRBV10-3, the J call TRBJ1-1; D unclear. The germline gives CDR1 ENHRY, CDR2 SYGVKD. V was shortened by 7 bases and J by 1 base, with 7 bases between the two germline ends. The CDR3 is made up of 12 amino acids. The DNA for the CDR3 is TGTGCCATCAAAACAGAGAACACTGAAGCTTTCTTT. It encodes CAIKTENTEAFF.

The V and J genes are TRBV27 and TRBJ2-2; D may be TRBD2 (5 bases). V shed 10 bases and J shed 0 bases, with 15 bases lying between them. Germline loops: CDR1 MNHEY, CDR2 SMNVEV (reference sequence). CDR3 length: 15 amino acids. This chain's CDR3 is CATRLAGTNTGELFF. CDR3 in DNA: TGTGCCACCAGGCTTGCGGGCACGAACACCGGGGAGCTGTTTTTT.

This clone was observed once. The V gene is TRBV12-3 or TRBV12-4, the J gene TRBJ2-1, with a weak D call TRBD2 (6 bases). The CDR3 is made up of 13 amino acids. Trimming removed 6 bases at V and 9 bases at J, with 15 bases between. Written as DNA, the CDR3 is TGTGCCAGCAGACCCCCCGGGAGAAGTGAGCAGTTCTTC. It translates to CASRPPGRSEQFF.

The V call is TRBV7-9, the J call TRBJ1-6; D remains unclear. Trimming left V 4 bases short and J 13 bases short, with 23 bases between. This CDR3 has 16 amino acids. Germline V lookup: CDR1 SEHNR, CDR2 FQNEAQ (reference sequence). The CDR3 sequence: CASSSPGEAGLAPLHF. The CDR3, as DNA: TGTGCCAGCAGCTCCCCCGGGGAGGCTGGACTAGCTCCCCTCCACTTT.

The chain carries TRBV13 and TRBJ1-4; D remains unclear. CDR1 and CDR2 from the germline V gene are PRHDT and FYEKMQ (reference sequence). The CDR3 runs 14 residues. Trimming left V 6 bases short and J 0 bases short, with 8 bases between. This chain's CDR3 is CASSAGATNEKLFF. The CDR3 DNA sequence: TGTGCCAGCAGTGCGGGTGCAACTAATGAAAAACTGTTTTTT.

The chain carries TRBV4-3 and TRBJ1-1; D is undetermined. V gave up 5 bases and J gave up 1 base, with 8 bases separating them. The germline V gene encodes CDR1 LGHNA and CDR2 YSLEER. The CDR3 spans 13 residues. In DNA, the CDR3 is TGCGCCAGCAGCTTCCACACGAACACTGAAGCTTTCTTT. Its translation: CASSFHTNTEAFF.

This clone was observed many times. The chain carries TRBV5-6 and TRBJ1-1, with D unresolved. Per germline, CDR1 SGHDT and CDR2 YYEEEE. The CDR3 totals 13 residues. Trimming pared 3 bases from V and 5 bases from J, leaving 11 bases between. The chain's CDR3 is CASSSGGWTEAFF. The CDR3 DNA follows: TGTGCCAGCAGCTCGGGAGGGTGGACTGAAGCTTTCTTT. The variable domain in full, completed from reference TRBV5-6 and TRBJ1-1, reads DAGVTQSPTHLIKTRGQQVTLRCSPKSGHDTVSWYQQALGQGPQFIFQYYEEEERQRGNFPDRFSGHQFPNYSSELNVNALLLGDSALYLCASSSGGWTEAFFGQGTRLTVV.

The V and J genes are TRBV27 and TRBJ1-5; D unresolved. The CDR3 contains 14 residues. CDR1 and CDR2 (germline): MNHEY, SMNVEV (reference sequence). Trimming removed 7 bases at V and 0 bases at J, with 10 bases between. In DNA form, the CDR3 reads TGTGCCAGCAACAGAATAAATAGCAATCAGCCCCAGCATTTT. Its protein product is CASNRINSNQPQHF.

The chain employs TRBV18 and TRBJ2-6; D possibly corresponds to TRBD2 (5 bases). CDR3 size: 17 residues. V lost 5 bases and J lost 0, with 14 bases in between. The germline V gene has CDR1 KGHSH and CDR2 LQKENI. CDR3 nucleotide sequence: TGTGCCAGCTCATCTTGGACGGGAAGCTCTGGGGCCAACGTCCTGACTTTC. Protein sequence: CASSSWTGSSGANVLTF. Complete variable domain (other parts from reference TRBV18 and TRBJ2-6): NAGVMQNPRHLVRRRGQEARLRCSPMKGHSHVYWYRQLPEEGLKFMVYLQKENIIDESGMPKERFSAEFPKEGPSILRIQQVVRGDSAAYFCASSSWTGSSGANVLTFGAGSRLTVL.

The V call is TRBV5-4, the J call TRBJ2-7; 8 bases are shared with TRBD2. The CDR3 covers 15 residues. Germline-derived CDR1 and CDR2 are SGHNT and YYREEE (reference sequence). J gave up 5 bases and V 2 bases, and 9 bases lay outside the gene matches. The CDR3 loop reads CASSFGRARRDEQYF. The CDR3, as DNA: TGTGCCAGCAGCTTCGGGAGGGCCAGGAGGGACGAGCAGTACTTC. The full variable domain, rest sourced from reference TRBV5-4 and TRBJ2-7, is ETGVTQSPTHLIKTRGQQVTLRCSSQSGHNTVSWYQQALGQGPQFIFQYYREEENGRGNFPPRFSGLQFPNYSSELNVNALELDDSALYLCASSFGRARRDEQYFGPGTRLTVT.